The present entry profiles one T cell receptor beta chain with its context. Authors' data handling: Amplified reference gene primers provided the basis for estimating nucleated cell counts. The assay was immunoSEQ multiplex PCR, and TCRdb's table has in-frame clones only and misses some. V and J calls plus clone size are reproduced from that table; the DNA served to infer D and trimming. The sample carries roughly 93,000 clones, roughly nine tenths recorded once. This sample was taken from a study of blood T cell repertoires in COVID-19. In the study overall: Material from acute and convalescent COVID-19 was sourced from the United States, Italy and Spain. In each case, the material was cDNA or gDNA derived from T cells, B-cell-depleted T cells, or PBMCs.

Germline CDR1 SGHVS, CDR2 FQNEAQ. The CDR3 sequence is 12 residues long. V shed 5 bases and J shed 10 bases, with 14 bases lying between them. The specimen sequenced was peripheral blood. The rearrangement links TRBV7-8 to TRBJ1-1; D is possibly TRBD1 (5 bases). The source is a man aged 45-60 years with acute or convalescent COVID-19. CDR3 nucleotides: TGTGCCAGCAGCCCGGGGGTGGGTGTAGCTTTCTTT. This gives the protein CASSPGVGVAFF.